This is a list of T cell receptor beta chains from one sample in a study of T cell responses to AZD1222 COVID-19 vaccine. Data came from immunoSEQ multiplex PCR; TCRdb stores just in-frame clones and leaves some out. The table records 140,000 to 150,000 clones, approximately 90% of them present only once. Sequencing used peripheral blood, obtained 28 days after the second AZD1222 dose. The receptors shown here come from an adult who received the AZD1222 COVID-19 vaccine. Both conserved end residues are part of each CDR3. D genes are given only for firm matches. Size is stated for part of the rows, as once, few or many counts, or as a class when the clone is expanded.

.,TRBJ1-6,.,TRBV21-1,TGTGCCAGCAACCAAGTCGGGACAGCGGTCGGTTCACCCCTCCACTTT,CASNQVGTAVGSPLHF
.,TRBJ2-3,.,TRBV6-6,TGTGCCAGCAGTCCCCAGGAGGATACGCAGTATTTT,CASSPQEDTQYF
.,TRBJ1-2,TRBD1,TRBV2,TGTGCCAGCATTGAAAGGGACAGCCATGGCTACACCTTC,CASIERDSHGYTF
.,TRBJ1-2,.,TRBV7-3,TGTGCCAGCAGCCCCTCGGGGAACTATGGCTACACCTTC,CASSPSGNYGYTF
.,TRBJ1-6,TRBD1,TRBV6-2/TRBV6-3,TGTGCCAGCAGCTGGGACAGTAAGCTGGAGGTGTCTAGTTCACCCCTCCACTTT,CASSWDSKLEVSSSPLHF
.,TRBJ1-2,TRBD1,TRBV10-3,TGTGCCATCACGTCAGGGGGGAACTATGGCTACACCTTC,CAITSGGNYGYTF
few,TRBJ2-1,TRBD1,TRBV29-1,TGCAGCGTTGAAGCAGACAGGGGGTACTCCTACAATGAGCAGTTCTTC,CSVEADRGYSYNEQFF
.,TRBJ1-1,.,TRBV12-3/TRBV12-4,TGTGCCAGCAGTGCCAGGGGTTATGCTTTCTTT,CASSARGYAFF
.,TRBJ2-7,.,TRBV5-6,TGTGCCAGCAGCTCAACGGGACTGGAGTACGAGCAGTACTTC,CASSSTGLEYEQYF
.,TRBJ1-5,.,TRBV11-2,TGTGCCAGCAGCTTAGCACAGTATAGCAATCAGCCCCAGCATTTT,CASSLAQYSNQPQHF
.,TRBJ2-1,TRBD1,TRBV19,TGTGCCAGTAGTCACCCACAGGGGGGTGAGCAGTTCTTC,CASSHPQGGEQFF
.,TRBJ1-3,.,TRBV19,TGTGCCGCCCGGGAGGGGAGATTCTCTGGAAACACCATATATTTT,CAAREGRFSGNTIYF
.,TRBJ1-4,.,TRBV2,TGTGCCAGCAGTGAAATCTCCCTTGGAGAAAAACTGTTTTTT,CASSEISLGEKLFF
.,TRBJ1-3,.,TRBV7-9,TGTGCCAGCAGCCCCCTTCGGGGGAGCTCTGGAAACACCATATATTTT,CASSPLRGSSGNTIYF
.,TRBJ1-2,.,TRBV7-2,TGTGCCAGCAGCTCCGCCGGCGGGCTTCATGGCTACACCTTC,CASSSAGGLHGYTF
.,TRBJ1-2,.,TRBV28,TGTGCCAGCACCGTGGGAGGGCCCAACTATGGCTACACCTTC,CASTVGGPNYGYTF
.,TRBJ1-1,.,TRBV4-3,TGCGCCAGCGGTTCGACAGCCTCGAACACTGAAGCTTTCTTT,CASGSTASNTEAFF
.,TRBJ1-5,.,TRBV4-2,TGTGCCAGCAGTCATGACGAAGCCCAAGGGCCCCAGCATTTT,CASSHDEAQGPQHF
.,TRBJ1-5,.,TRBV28,TGTGCCAGCAGTTTTCGTTATCGCAATCAGCCCCAGCATTTT,CASSFRYRNQPQHF
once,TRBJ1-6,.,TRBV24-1,TGTGCCACCAGTGATTTAGGACTTGGACATTCACCCCTCCACTTT,CATSDLGLGHSPLHF
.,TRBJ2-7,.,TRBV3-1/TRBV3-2,TGTGCCAGCAGCCAAGTGGGCAGGGGCCATAACGAGCAGTACTTC,CASSQVGRGHNEQYF
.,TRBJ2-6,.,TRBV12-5,TGTGCTAGTGGTTTTAGTCAGTCTGGGGCCAACGTCCTGACTTTC,CASGFSQSGANVLTF
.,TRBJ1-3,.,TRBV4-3,TGCGCCAGCAGCCCGGGAGGAAACACCATATATTTT,CASSPGGNTIYF
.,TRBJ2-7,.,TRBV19,TGTGCCAGTATGCAGGGAGCATCCTACGAGCAGTACTTC,CASMQGASYEQYF
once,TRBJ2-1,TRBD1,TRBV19,TGTGCCAGTAGTGCCCGGACAGGGGTCAATGAGCAGTTCTTC,CASSARTGVNEQFF
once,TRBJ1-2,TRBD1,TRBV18,TGTGCCAGCTCACCCGACCAGGGGACAGCAGCTAACTATGGCTACACCTTC,CASSPDQGTAANYGYTF
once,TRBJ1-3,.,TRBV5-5,TGTGCCAGCAGACCCGGGACTGACTCTGGAAACACCATATATTTT,CASRPGTDSGNTIYF
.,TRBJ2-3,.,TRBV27,TGTGCCACCCGCCCCGGGCCAGGGGCCCAAGATACGCAGTATTTT,CATRPGPGAQDTQYF
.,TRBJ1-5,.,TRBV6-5,TGTGCCAGCTCCCCCAATCGCAATCAGCCCCAGCATTTT,CASSPNRNQPQHF
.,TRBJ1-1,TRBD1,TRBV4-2,TGTGCCAGCAGCCACCTCGCCGGGACAGGGAGCGGACCGGACACTGAAGCTTTCTTT,CASSHLAGTGSGPDTEAFF
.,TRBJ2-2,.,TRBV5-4,TGTGCCAGCAGCCCCGACCGGGACTTTCGCACCGGGGAGCTGTTTTTT,CASSPDRDFRTGELFF
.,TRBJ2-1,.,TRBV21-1,TGTGCCAGCACCTGGACTAGCGGGAGGTCGGATGAGCAGTTCTTC,CASTWTSGRSDEQFF
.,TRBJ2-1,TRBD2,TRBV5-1,TGCGCCAGCAGGCCGTGGGCGGGAGAACAGGATGAGCAGTTCTTC,CASRPWAGEQDEQFF
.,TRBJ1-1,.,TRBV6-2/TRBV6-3,TGTGCCAGCAGTTACGGGGACGGCTGGAACACTGAAGCTTTCTTT,CASSYGDGWNTEAFF
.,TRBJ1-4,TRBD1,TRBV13,TGTGCCAGCAGCTCGACAGGGTCCGAAAAACTGTTTTTT,CASSSTGSEKLFF
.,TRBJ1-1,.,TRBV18,TGTGCCAGCTCAGGACATCCACAGGGTACTGAAGCTTTCTTT,CASSGHPQGTEAFF
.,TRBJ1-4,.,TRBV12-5,TGTGCTAGTGGTTTGGGTAGACGAGGGCGAGACGAAAAACTGTTTTTT,CASGLGRRGRDEKLFF
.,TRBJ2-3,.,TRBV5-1,TGCGCCAGCAGCTCTGGACGGAGCACAGATACGCAGTATTTT,CASSSGRSTDTQYF
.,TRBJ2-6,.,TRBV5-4,TGTGCCAGCAGTTCGGCATCAGGTCTTACTCTCTCTGGGGCCAACGTCCTGACTTTC,CASSSASGLTLSGANVLTF
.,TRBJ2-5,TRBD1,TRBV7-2,TGTGCCAGCAGCTTAGCGCGAGGACAGGGAGTACTCAAGGGGCAAGAGACCCAGTACTTC,CASSLARGQGVLKGQETQYF
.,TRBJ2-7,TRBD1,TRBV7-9,TGTGCCAGCAGCTCGGGACAGGGTGGCCTAGTAGGCACCTACGAGCAGTACTTC,CASSSGQGGLVGTYEQYF
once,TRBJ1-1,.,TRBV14,TGTGCCAGCAGCCAAAGAGGAGGGGGAGGTGAAGCTTTCTTT,CASSQRGGGGEAFF
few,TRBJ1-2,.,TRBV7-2,TGTGCCAGCAGCCCAACGGACGGGAACTATGGCTACACCTTC,CASSPTDGNYGYTF
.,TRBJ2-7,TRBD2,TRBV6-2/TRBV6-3,TGTGCCAGCAGTTCTCTAGCGGGGGGGCTGGAGCAGTACTTC,CASSSLAGGLEQYF
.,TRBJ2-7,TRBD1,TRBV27,TGTGCCAGCAGAAGCTGGGACAGGAACGAGCAGTACTTC,CASRSWDRNEQYF
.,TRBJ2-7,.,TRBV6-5,TGTGCCAGCAATCAGGGTGGCGAGCAGTACTTC,CASNQGGEQYF
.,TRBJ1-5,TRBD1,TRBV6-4,TGTGCCAGCAGTGACCATCCGGAGACAGGGGATTATAGCAATCAGCCCCAGCATTTT,CASSDHPETGDYSNQPQHF
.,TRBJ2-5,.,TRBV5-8,TGTGCCAGCAGCTTGGGCCAAACAGGGATCGCCGGGGAGACCCAGTACTTC,CASSLGQTGIAGETQYF
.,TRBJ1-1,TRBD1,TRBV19,TGTGCCAGTACCCTCGACAGGGGGCCGGCTAGAGCTTTCTTT,CASTLDRGPARAFF
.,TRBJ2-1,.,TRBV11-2,TGTGCCAGCAGCCCCTTAGGGGGCGGGAGTCTAAATGAGCAGTTCTTC,CASSPLGGGSLNEQFF